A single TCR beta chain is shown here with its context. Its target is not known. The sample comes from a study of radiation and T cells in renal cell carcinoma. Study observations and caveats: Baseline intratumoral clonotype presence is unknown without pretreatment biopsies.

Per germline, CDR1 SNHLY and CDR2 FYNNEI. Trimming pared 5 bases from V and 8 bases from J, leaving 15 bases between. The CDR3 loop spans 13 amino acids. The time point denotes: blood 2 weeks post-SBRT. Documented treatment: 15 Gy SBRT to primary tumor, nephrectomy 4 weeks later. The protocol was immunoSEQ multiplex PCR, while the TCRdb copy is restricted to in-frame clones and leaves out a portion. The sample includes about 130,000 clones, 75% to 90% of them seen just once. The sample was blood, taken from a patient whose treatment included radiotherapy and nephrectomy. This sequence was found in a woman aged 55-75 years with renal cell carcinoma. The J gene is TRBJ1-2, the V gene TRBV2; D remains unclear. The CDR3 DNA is TGTGCCAGCAGTTTACGGAACCCGGAGGGCTACACCTTC. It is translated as CASSLRNPEGYTF.